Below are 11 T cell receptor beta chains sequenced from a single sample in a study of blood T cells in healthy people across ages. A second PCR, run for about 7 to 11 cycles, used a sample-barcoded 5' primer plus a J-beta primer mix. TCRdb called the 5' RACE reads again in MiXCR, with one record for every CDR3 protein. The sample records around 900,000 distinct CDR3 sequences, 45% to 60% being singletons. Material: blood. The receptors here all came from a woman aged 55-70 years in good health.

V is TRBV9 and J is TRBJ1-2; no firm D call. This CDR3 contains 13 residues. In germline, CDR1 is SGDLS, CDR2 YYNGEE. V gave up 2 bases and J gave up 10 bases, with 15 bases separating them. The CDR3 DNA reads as TGTGCCAGCAGCGTTCTCACGACTGCGAACTACACCTTC. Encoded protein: CASSVLTTANYTF.

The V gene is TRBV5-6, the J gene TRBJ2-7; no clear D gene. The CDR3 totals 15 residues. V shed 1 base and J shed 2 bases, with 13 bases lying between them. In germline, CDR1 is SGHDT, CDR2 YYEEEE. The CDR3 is CASSLIRTPTYEQYF. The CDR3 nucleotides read TGTGCCAGCAGCTTGATTCGGACGCCGACCTACGAGCAGTACTTC. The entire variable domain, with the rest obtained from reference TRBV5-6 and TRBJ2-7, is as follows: DAGVTQSPTHLIKTRGQQVTLRCSPKSGHDTVSWYQQALGQGPQFIFQYYEEEERQRGNFPDRFSGHQFPNYSSELNVNALLLGDSALYLCASSLIRTPTYEQYFGPGTRLTVT.

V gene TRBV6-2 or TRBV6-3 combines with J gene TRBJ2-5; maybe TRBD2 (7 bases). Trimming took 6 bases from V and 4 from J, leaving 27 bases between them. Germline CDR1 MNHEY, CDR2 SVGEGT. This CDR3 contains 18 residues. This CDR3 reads CASSTPRSSGPRGETQYF. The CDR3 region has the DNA TGTGCCAGCAGCACCCCCCGGTCTAGCGGCCCCAGGGGAGAGACCCAGTACTTC.

CDR3 in DNA: TGTGCCAGCATTTTATCAGGGAACGGCTACACCTTC. Translation: CASILSGNGYTF. V usage is TRBV2 and J usage is TRBJ1-2; D perhaps matches TRBD1 (5 bases). CDR3 length: 12 amino acids. Germline V gives CDR1 SNHLY, CDR2 FYNNEI. Trimming removed 7 bases from V and 8 bases from J, with 14 bases in between.

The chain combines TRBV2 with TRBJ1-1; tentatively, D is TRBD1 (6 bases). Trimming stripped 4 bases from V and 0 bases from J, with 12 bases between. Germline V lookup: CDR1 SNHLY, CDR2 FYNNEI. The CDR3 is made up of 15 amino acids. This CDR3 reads CASSGGLGMNTEAFF. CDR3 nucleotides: TGTGCCAGCAGTGGGGGGCTTGGCATGAACACTGAAGCTTTCTTT.

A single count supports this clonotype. As DNA, the CDR3 is TGTGCCAGCAGCCAAGGCACAGCGGGAGTTTTCAATGAGCAGTTCTTC. This gives the protein CASSQGTAGVFNEQFF. The chain has TRBV14 and TRBJ2-1; TRBD2 matches 8 bases. From germline, CDR1 is SGHDN and CDR2 FVKESK. The CDR3 contains 16 residues. V gave up 1 base and J gave up 6 bases; unmatched junction bases: 8.

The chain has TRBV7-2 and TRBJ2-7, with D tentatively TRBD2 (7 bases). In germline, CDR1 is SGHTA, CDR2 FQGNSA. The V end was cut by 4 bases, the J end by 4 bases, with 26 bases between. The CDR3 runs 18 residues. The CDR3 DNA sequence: TGTGCCAGCAGCTCCCCAGCCGAAGAGGGAGGGGGTCTGTACGAGCAGTACTTC. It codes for CASSSPAEEGGGLYEQYF. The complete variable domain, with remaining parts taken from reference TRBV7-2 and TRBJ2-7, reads GAGVSQSPSNKVTEKGKDVELRCDPISGHTALYWYRQSLGQGLEFLIYFQGNSAPDKSGLPSDRFSAERTGGSVSTLTIQRTQQEDSAVYLCASSSPAEEGGGLYEQYFGPGTRLTVT.

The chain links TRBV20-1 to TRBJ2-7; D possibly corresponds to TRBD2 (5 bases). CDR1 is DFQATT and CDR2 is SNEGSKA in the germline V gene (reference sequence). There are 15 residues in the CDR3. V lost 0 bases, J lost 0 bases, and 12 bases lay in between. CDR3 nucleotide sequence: TGCAGTGCTAGAGATCCAAGGGAGACCTCCTACGAGCAGTACTTC. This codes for CSARDPRETSYEQYF.

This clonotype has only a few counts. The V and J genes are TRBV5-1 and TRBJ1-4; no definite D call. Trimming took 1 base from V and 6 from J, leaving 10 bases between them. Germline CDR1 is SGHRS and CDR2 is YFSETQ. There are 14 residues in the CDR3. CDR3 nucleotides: TGCGCCAGCAGCTTGTTTGGGAAAGATGAAAAACTGTTTTTT. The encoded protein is CASSLFGKDEKLFF.

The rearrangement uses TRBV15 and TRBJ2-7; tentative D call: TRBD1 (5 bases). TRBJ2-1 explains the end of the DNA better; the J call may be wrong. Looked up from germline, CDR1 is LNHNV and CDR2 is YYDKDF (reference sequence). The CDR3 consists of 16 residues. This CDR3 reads CATSRAWGTGKETQFF. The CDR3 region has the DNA TGTGCCACCAGCAGAGCGTGGGGAACAGGAAAGGAGACCCAGTTCTTC.

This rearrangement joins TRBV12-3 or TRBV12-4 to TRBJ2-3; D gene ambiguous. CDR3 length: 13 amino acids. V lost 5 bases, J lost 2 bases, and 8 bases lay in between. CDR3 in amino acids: CASSISDTDTQYF. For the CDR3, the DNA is TGTGCCAGCAGTATCTCGGACACAGATACGCAGTATTTT.